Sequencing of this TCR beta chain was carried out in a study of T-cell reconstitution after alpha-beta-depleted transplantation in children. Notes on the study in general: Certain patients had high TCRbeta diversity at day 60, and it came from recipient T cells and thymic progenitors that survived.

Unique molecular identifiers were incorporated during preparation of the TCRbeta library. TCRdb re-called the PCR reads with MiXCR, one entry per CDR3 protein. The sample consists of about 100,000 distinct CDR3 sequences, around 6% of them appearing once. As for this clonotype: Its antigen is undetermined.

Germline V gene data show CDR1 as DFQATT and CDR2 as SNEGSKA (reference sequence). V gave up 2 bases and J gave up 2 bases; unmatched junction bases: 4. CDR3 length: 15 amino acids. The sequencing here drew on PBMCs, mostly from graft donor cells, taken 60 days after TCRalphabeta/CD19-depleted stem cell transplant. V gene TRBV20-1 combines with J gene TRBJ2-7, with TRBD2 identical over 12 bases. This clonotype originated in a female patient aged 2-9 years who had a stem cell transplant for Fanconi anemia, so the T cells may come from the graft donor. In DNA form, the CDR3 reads TGCAGTGCTAGATCCCTAGCGGGAGGGCCCTACGAGCAGTACTTC. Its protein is CSARSLAGGPYEQYF.